Below, one T cell receptor beta chain is given with its context. In the source study's methods: Using reference gene primer amplification, nucleated cell counts were estimated. The data were produced by immunoSEQ multiplex PCR, yet TCRdb's version contains in-frame clones alone and is incomplete. V and J calls and clone size are those listed in that table; D and trimming were worked out from the DNA. The sample has about 150,000 clones, roughly 82% seen once; the top ten hold about 8.9%. This sample was taken from a study of blood T cell repertoires in COVID-19. Study at large: Specimens from acute and convalescent COVID-19 originated in the United States, Italy and Spain.

V gave up 5 bases and J gave up 0 bases, with 17 bases separating them. There are 16 residues in the CDR3. CDR1 is SGHNT, CDR2 YENEEA, per germline. This TCR derives from a woman aged 45-65 years with acute or convalescent COVID-19. The sequenced sample was peripheral blood. The chain links TRBV11-3 to TRBJ2-7, with D maybe TRBD1 (6 bases). CDR3 in amino acids: CASSLGQLLVSYEQYF. CDR3 nucleotide sequence: TGTGCCAGCAGCCTTGGACAGCTCCTGGTCTCCTACGAGCAGTACTTC.